These 31 T cell receptor beta chains share one sample of origin, sequenced in a study of blood T cell repertoires in COVID-19. TCRdb's copy holds only in-frame clones and misses some; the assay was immunoSEQ multiplex PCR. The table records approximately 470,000 clones, around 87% of them present only once. The sample consisted of PBMCs or T cells enriched from blood (not recorded which). These receptor sequences come from a woman between 18 and 29 years old who had recovered from COVID-19.

The J gene is TRBJ1-2, the V gene TRBV28; TRBD1 matches 7 bases. This CDR3 has 15 amino acids. CDR1 and CDR2 from the germline V gene are MDHEN and SYDVKM. V lost 5 bases and J lost 3; bases outside the gene matches: 9. CDR3: CASSPSRGFDYGYTF. CDR3 DNA: TGTGCCAGCAGTCCATCCAGGGGGTTCGACTATGGCTACACCTTC.

V and J are TRBV27 and TRBJ1-2; 10 bases align to TRBD1. Losses at the gene ends were 7 bases for V and 8 bases for J; bases not matched to a gene: 7. CDR1 is MNHEY and CDR2 is SMNVEV in the germline V gene (reference sequence). CDR3 length: 13 residues. CDR3 sequence reads: CASTRDRGSGYTF. DNA for the CDR3: TGTGCCAGCACTAGGGACAGGGGATCCGGCTACACCTTC.

The chain carries TRBV7-8 and TRBJ1-5; D is ambiguous. CDR3 length: 15 residues. The V end was cut by 5 bases, the J end by 5 bases, with 16 bases between. From germline, CDR1 is SGHVS and CDR2 FQNEAQ. CDR3 bases: TGTGCCAGCAGCGCGCCGGGTCCAGATTATCAGCCCCAGCATTTT. This encodes CASSAPGPDYQPQHF.

The chain combines TRBV7-2 with TRBJ2-2, with 7 nucleotides matching TRBD2. V was pared by 5 bases and J by 8 bases, with 11 bases of the junction left unmatched. CDR3 length: 15 amino acids. From germline, CDR1 is SGHTA and CDR2 FQGNSA. CDR3 DNA: TGTGCCAGCAGCCCGGGGACTATGAGGGGAGGGGAGCTGTTTTTT. It is translated as CASSPGTMRGGELFF.

The chain is built from TRBV12-3 or TRBV12-4 and TRBJ1-2; D remains ambiguous. The CDR3 extends over 11 amino acids. V lost 6 bases and J 9 bases, leaving 11 bases between the germline ends. The CDR3 reads CASSRGVSYTF. The DNA for the CDR3 is TGTGCCAGCAGCCGCGGGGTTAGCTACACCTTC.

The chain recombines TRBV28 with TRBJ1-6; D is possibly TRBD1 (6 bases). The CDR3 is 13 amino acids. V gave up 10 bases and J gave up 8 bases, with 15 bases separating them. CDR1 is MDHEN and CDR2 is SYDVKM in the germline V gene. CDR3 in amino acids: CATSTGSDSPLHF. The CDR3 coding sequence is TGTGCCACCTCGACAGGCTCCGATTCACCCCTCCACTTT. Full variable domain (rest looked up from reference TRBV28 and TRBJ1-6): DVKVTQSSRYLVKRTGEKVFLECVQDMDHENMFWYRQDPGLGLRLIYFSYDVKMKEKGDIPEGYSVSREKKERFSLILESASTNQTSMYLCATSTGSDSPLHFGNGTRLTVT.

V usage is TRBV5-1 and J usage is TRBJ2-7, with D maybe TRBD1 (5 bases). This CDR3 comprises 13 residues. V was pared by 3 bases and J by 5 bases, with 12 bases between. Germline CDR1 reads SGHRS; CDR2 reads YFSETQ. This CDR3 is CASSSGINDEQYF. The CDR3 DNA follows: TGCGCCAGCAGCTCAGGGATCAACGACGAGCAGTACTTC.

This chain joins TRBV4-2 and TRBJ2-2; D gene uncertain. The V end lost 0 bases, the J end lost 0 bases, and 14 bases lay between the germline ends. This CDR3 is built from 18 residues. CDR1 is LGHNA, CDR2 YNFKEQ, per germline. The CDR3 region has the DNA TGTGCCAGCAGCCAAGATTTTGTTGCCAGGACGAACACCGGGGAGCTGTTTTTT. Protein sequence: CASSQDFVARTNTGELFF.

This clone was seen a single time. This sequence joins TRBV7-7 and TRBJ2-5; TRBD2 matches at 7 bases. The CDR3 spans 16 residues. Germline CDR1 SSHAT, CDR2 FNYEAQ (reference sequence). With 5 bases clipped from V and 5 bases from J, the junction kept 14 bases outside the gene matches. The CDR3 protein is CASSPSLAEGWETQYF. Written as DNA, the CDR3 is TGTGCCAGCAGCCCCAGTCTAGCGGAAGGTTGGGAGACCCAGTACTTC.

The chain uses TRBV5-1 and TRBJ2-6, with TRBD1 identical over 9 bases. The germline V gene has CDR1 SGHRS and CDR2 YFSETQ. This CDR3 is 19 amino acids long. Unmatched junction bases numbered 15, after V lost 3 bases and J lost 5 bases. CDR3 DNA: TGCGCCAGCAGCTCCCGGGACAGGGCGTGGGACCAACGGGCCAACGTCCTGACTTTC. Translated: CASSSRDRAWDQRANVLTF.

This chain joins TRBV9 and TRBJ1-1, with D perhaps matching TRBD1 (5 bases). This CDR3 is 14 amino acids long. CDR1 is SGDLS and CDR2 is YYNGEE in the germline V gene. With 0 bases removed from V and 4 bases from J, the gap between germline ends came to 10 bases. The DNA of the CDR3 is TGTGCCAGCAGCGTAGAGGAGGGGAGCACTGAAGCTTTCTTT. Its translation is CASSVEEGSTEAFF.

The chain employs TRBV7-8 and TRBJ1-5; D may be TRBD1 (6 bases). Germline-derived CDR1 and CDR2 are SGHVS and FQNEAQ. The CDR3 totals 15 residues. V lost 2 bases and J 5 bases, leaving 13 bases between the germline ends. CDR3 DNA: TGTGCCAGCAGCTTAAGGGAGGGGGGGCATCAGCCCCAGCATTTT. Translated: CASSLREGGHQPQHF.

For this clone: The sample has other DNA sequences that encode this CDR3 too. V and J are TRBV5-4 and TRBJ1-1; D is perhaps TRBD1 (5 bases). The CDR3 loop spans 13 amino acids. The germline V gene has CDR1 SGHNT and CDR2 YYREEE (reference sequence). V dropped 1 base and J dropped 1 base, with 5 bases sitting between them. For the CDR3, the DNA is TGTGCCAGCAGCTTGCAGGGGAACACTGAAGCTTTCTTT. This gives the protein CASSLQGNTEAFF.

This clone was counted a few times. The same CDR3 arises from other DNA sequences in this sample as well. This chain uses TRBV7-3 with TRBJ2-2, with D unclear. CDR1 and CDR2 (germline): SGHTA, FQGTGA. The CDR3 spans 14 residues. Trimming stripped 3 bases from V and 0 bases from J, with 5 bases between. CDR3 sequence reads: CASSLSSNTGELFF. The CDR3 DNA reads as TGTGCCAGCAGCTTGAGTTCGAACACCGGGGAGCTGTTTTTT. Combining the CDR3 with reference TRBV7-3 and TRBJ2-2 gives the whole variable domain GAGVSQTPSNKVTEKGKYVELRCDPISGHTALYWYRQSLGQGPEFLIYFQGTGAADDSGLPNDRFFAVRPEGSVSTLKIQRTERGDSAVYLCASSLSSNTGELFFGEGSRLTVL.

The rearrangement joins TRBV28 to TRBJ2-7; D is perhaps TRBD1 (5 bases). Germline lookup yields CDR1 MDHEN and CDR2 SYDVKM. Trimming stripped 5 bases from V and 4 bases from J, with 15 bases between. There are 14 residues in the CDR3. The CDR3 loop reads CASSTDTTAYEQYF. DNA for the CDR3: TGTGCCAGCAGTACGGACACGACTGCGTACGAGCAGTACTTC.

The chain couples TRBV19 to TRBJ1-2, with D perhaps matching TRBD1 (6 bases). The V gene lost 4 bases and the J gene lost 0 bases, with 15 bases spanning the gap. The CDR3 covers 16 residues. CDR1 is LNHDA and CDR2 is SQIVND in the germline V gene (reference sequence). CDR3 loop: CASSTEQGFSNYGYTF. DNA for the CDR3: TGTGCCAGTAGTACAGAGCAGGGGTTTTCTAACTATGGCTACACCTTC.

The chain joins TRBV30 to TRBJ2-7, with 9 bases matching TRBD1. The length of the CDR3 is 13 residues. Losses at the gene ends were 2 bases for V and 6 bases for J; bases not matched to a gene: 5. Germline assignment: CDR1 GTSNPN and CDR2 SVGIG (reference sequence). This CDR3 reads CAWSPGQGSEQYF. CDR3 DNA sequence: TGTGCCTGGAGTCCCGGACAGGGGAGCGAGCAGTACTTC.

This rearrangement joins TRBV7-8 to TRBJ2-4; TRBD2 matches at 9 bases. The ends lost 1 base at V and 4 bases at J; junction bases unmatched: 5. The CDR3 is made up of 16 amino acids. Germline V gene sequence: CDR1 SGHVS, CDR2 FQNEAQ. For the CDR3, the DNA is TGTGCCAGCAGCTTAGGGAGCGGGGGGCTGAAAAACATTCAGTACTTC. Amino acid sequence: CASSLGSGGLKNIQYF.

This rearrangement joins TRBV2 to TRBJ2-5, with 7 positions matching TRBD1. The CDR3 totals 19 residues. After removal of 5 bases from V and 0 bases from J, the junction contained 18 bases not matched to a gene. Germline CDR1 and CDR2: SNHLY and FYNNEI. In DNA form, the CDR3 reads TGTGCCAGCAGTTACCTTACAGGGGTCCCCGAAGTAGACCAAGAGACCCAGTACTTC. Its protein is CASSYLTGVPEVDQETQYF. Full variable domain (outside the CDR3, taken from reference TRBV2 and TRBJ2-5): EPEVTQTPSHQVTQMGQEVILRCVPISNHLYFYWYRQILGQKVEFLVSFYNNEISEKSEIFDDQFSVERPDGSNFTLKIRSTKLEDSAMYFCASSYLTGVPEVDQETQYFGPGTRLLVL.

The chain carries TRBV19 and TRBJ1-1, with D tentatively TRBD1 (6 bases). Between the trimmed V and J ends, which lost 7 bases and 10 bases, there was a span of 13 bases. CDR3 length: 11 amino acids. Germline CDR1 is LNHDA and CDR2 is SQIVND (reference sequence). In DNA, the CDR3 is TGTGCCAGTATGAGGACAGCCCCAGCTTTCTTT. Its translation: CASMRTAPAFF.

V usage is TRBV12-3 or TRBV12-4 and J usage is TRBJ1-5; 7 bases map to TRBD1. The CDR3 has 12 residues. V dropped 7 bases and J dropped 9; count of bases not matched to a gene: 6. The CDR3 sequence: CASTSGGGPQHF. CDR3 DNA: TGTGCCAGCACCTCAGGGGGAGGGCCCCAGCATTTT.

The chain has TRBV5-4 and TRBJ1-1, with TRBD1 matching over 7 bases. CDR3 length: 15 residues. The V segment lost 4 bases and the J segment 5 bases; nucleotides outside the gene matches: 11. CDR1 and CDR2 from the germline V gene are SGHNT and YYREEE (reference sequence). CDR3 sequence reads: CASSTTGQAKTEAFF. DNA of the CDR3: TGTGCCAGCAGCACAACCGGACAGGCCAAGACTGAAGCTTTCTTT.

The chain recombines TRBV24-1 with TRBJ2-7; no clear D. The germline V gene has CDR1 KGHDR and CDR2 SFDVKD. The length of the CDR3 is 12 residues. Trimming shortened V by 3 bases and J by 1 base, and 3 bases separated the two germline ends. Here the CDR3 reads CATSDRSYEQYF. The CDR3 region has the DNA TGTGCCACCAGTGATCGTTCCTACGAGCAGTACTTC.

In nucleotides, the CDR3 is TGCGCCAGCAGCCGGGGGACAGGGGAGAACACTGAAGCTTTCTTT. It is translated as CASSRGTGENTEAFF. The chain links TRBV4-1 to TRBJ1-1, with 10 bases identical to TRBD1. Germline V lookup: CDR1 MGHRA, CDR2 YSYEKL. J lost 1 base, V lost 4 bases, and 3 bases had no gene match. This CDR3 is built from 15 residues.

The chain uses TRBV5-1 and TRBJ2-7; 7 positions match TRBD2. The germline CDR1 and CDR2 sequences are SGHRS and YFSETQ. Losses at the gene ends were 3 bases for V and 6 bases for J; bases not matched to a gene: 9. The CDR3 runs to 14 residues. The CDR3 spells CASSSGAGLGEQYF. CDR3 in DNA: TGCGCCAGCAGCTCCGGAGCGGGGCTGGGCGAGCAGTACTTC.

V gene TRBV15 combines with J gene TRBJ1-1; D not certain. This CDR3 spans 16 amino acids. Trimming took off 0 bases at V and 4 bases at J, with 15 bases between the two ends. The germline CDR1 and CDR2 sequences are LNHNV and YYDKDF (reference sequence). CDR3 in DNA: TGTGCCACCAGCAGAGATCGAAAGGGAGGATTCACTGAAGCTTTCTTT. Its translation: CATSRDRKGGFTEAFF.

CDR3 sequence: CASSEGGTQETQYF. Here the CDR3 DNA reads TGTGCCAGCAGTGAAGGGGGGACACAAGAGACCCAGTACTTC. This chain connects TRBV6-1 to TRBJ2-5; a possible D gene is TRBD1 (6 bases). Trimming took off 1 base at V and 2 bases at J, with 8 bases between the two ends. Germline loops: CDR1 MNHNS, CDR2 SASEGT. CDR3 size: 14 residues.

This clone was counted between two and nine times. The V and J genes are TRBV27 and TRBJ2-3; D gene uncertain. The CDR3 is made up of 13 amino acids. V lost 2 bases to trimming and J lost 2 bases, with 5 bases between them. CDR1 is MNHEY and CDR2 is SMNVEV in the germline V gene (reference sequence). The CDR3 reads CASSLHSTDTQYF. CDR3 sequence (DNA): TGTGCCAGCAGTTTACATTCCACAGATACGCAGTATTTT.

This clone occurred a few times. CDR3 protein: CSFRGTDKWHRTYGYTF. CDR3 sequence (DNA): TGCAGCTTCAGGGGGACGGACAAATGGCATCGGACCTATGGCTACACCTTC. The gene calls are TRBV29-1 and TRBJ1-2, with 7 nucleotides matching TRBD1. V lost 8 bases and J lost 4; bases outside the gene matches: 22. Germline CDR1 SQVTM, CDR2 ANQGSEA. The CDR3 sequence is 17 residues long. Filled out from reference TRBV29-1 and TRBJ1-2, the complete variable domain reads SAVISQKPSRDICQRGTSLTIQCQVDSQVTMMFWYRQQPGQSLTLIATANQGSEATYESGFVIDKFPISRPNLTFSTLTVSNMSPEDSSIYLCSFRGTDKWHRTYGYTFGSGTRLTVV.

The rearrangement uses TRBV7-9 and TRBJ2-6; 7 bases agree with TRBD1. V dropped 5 bases and J dropped 3; count of bases not matched to a gene: 10. The germline V gene has CDR1 SEHNR and CDR2 FQNEAQ (reference sequence). The CDR3 covers 17 residues. Written as DNA, the CDR3 is TGTGCCAGCAGCCCTCGAGGACAGGCCGGTGGGGCCAACGTCCTGACTTTC. Its translation: CASSPRGQAGGANVLTF.

The chain has TRBV5-4 and TRBJ1-4, with D possibly matching TRBD1 (5 bases). Trimming cost V 9 bases and J 4 bases, with 22 bases left between them. This CDR3 contains 16 residues. Looked up from germline, CDR1 is SGHNT and CDR2 is YYREEE (reference sequence). Here the CDR3 reads CATYAHPPGGNEKLFF. In DNA form, the CDR3 reads TGTGCCACCTACGCGCACCCTCCGGGGGGTAATGAAAAACTGTTTTTT. Looking up the rest from reference TRBV5-4 and TRBJ1-4 gives the full variable domain: ETGVTQSPTHLIKTRGQQVTLRCSSQSGHNTVSWYQQALGQGPQFIFQYYREEENGRGNFPPRFSGLQFPNYSSELNVNALELDDSALYLCATYAHPPGGNEKLFFGSGTQLSVL.